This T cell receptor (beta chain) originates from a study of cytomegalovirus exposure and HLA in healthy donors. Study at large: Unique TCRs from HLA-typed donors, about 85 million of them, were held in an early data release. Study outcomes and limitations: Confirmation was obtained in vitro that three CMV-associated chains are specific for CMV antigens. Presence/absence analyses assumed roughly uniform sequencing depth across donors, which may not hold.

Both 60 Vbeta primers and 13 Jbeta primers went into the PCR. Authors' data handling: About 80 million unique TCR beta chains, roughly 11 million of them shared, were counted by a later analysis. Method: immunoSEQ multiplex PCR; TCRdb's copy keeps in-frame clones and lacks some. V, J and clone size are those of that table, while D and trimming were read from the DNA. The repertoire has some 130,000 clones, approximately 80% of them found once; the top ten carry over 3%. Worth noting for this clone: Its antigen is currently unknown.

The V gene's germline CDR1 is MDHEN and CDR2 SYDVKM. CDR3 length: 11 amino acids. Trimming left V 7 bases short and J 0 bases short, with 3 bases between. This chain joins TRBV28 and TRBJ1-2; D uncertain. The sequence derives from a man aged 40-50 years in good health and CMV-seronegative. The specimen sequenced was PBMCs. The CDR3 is CASTSNYGYTF. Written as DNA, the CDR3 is TGTGCCAGCACTTCTAACTATGGCTACACCTTC.